Listed below are T cell receptor beta chains from one sample, sequenced in a study of technical replicates of blood from a handful of donors. The method was immunoSEQ multiplex PCR; TCRdb's version includes in-frame clones alone and lacks a portion of them. The sample holds roughly 57,000 clones, about 95% seen once. The sequencing input was PBMCs. The receptors derive from a human donor in good health. Some clones in this sample may be carry-over from other donors' samples. Both conserved end residues are part of each CDR3. A D gene is named only where the DNA matches it firmly. Only some rows state a clone size, as once, few, many or a class for expanded clones.

DNA	CDR3	D	size	V	J
TGTGCCATCAGCAGAGGACAAACAGATACGCAGTATTTT	CAISRGQTDTQYF	-	-	TRBV10-3	TRBJ2-3
TGTGCCAGCAAAGCAGGGTCGTCCTACGAGCAGTACTTC	CASKAGSSYEQYF	-	-	TRBV2	TRBJ2-7
TGTGCCAGCAGCCGACAGGAGAACACTGAAGCTTTCTTT	CASSRQENTEAFF	-	-	TRBV7-3	TRBJ1-1
TGTGCCAGCAGCCAAAGGACAGCGACACTACTAAATGAAAAACTGTTTTTT	CASSQRTATLLNEKLFF	-	once	TRBV4-2	TRBJ1-4
TGCGCCAGCAGCCAAGATCGACAGACAGGGGGATATGGCTACACCTTC	CASSQDRQTGGYGYTF	TRBD1	-	TRBV4-1	TRBJ1-2
TGTGCCAGCTCACCCGGACAGGTTAGCAATCAGCCCCAGCATTTT	CASSPGQVSNQPQHF	TRBD1	-	TRBV18	TRBJ1-5
TGTGCCAGCAGTTTAGAGTCTTTGAGCAATCAGCCCCAGCATTTT	CASSLESLSNQPQHF	-	-	TRBV6-6	TRBJ1-5
TGTGCCAGCAGCCCTACCCGGGGGGAGGGCTACACCTTC	CASSPTRGEGYTF	-	-	TRBV7-3	TRBJ1-2
TGTGCCAGCAGCTTAACGACTTCGGGACAGGGAACAGATACGCAGTATTTT	CASSLTTSGQGTDTQYF	TRBD1	-	TRBV5-8	TRBJ2-3
TGCAGCGTTGATGGGGAGGCGGGGGTCGGTTTCGGCTATGGCTACACCTTC	CSVDGEAGVGFGYGYTF	-	-	TRBV29-1	TRBJ1-2
TGCGCCAGCGCTGCGGACTTCTCCTACGAGCAGTACTTC	CASAADFSYEQYF	-	-	TRBV4-3	TRBJ2-7
TGTGCCAGCAAACTAGCGGGGGGGCTGGAGACCCAGTACTTC	CASKLAGGLETQYF	TRBD2	once	TRBV5-4	TRBJ2-5
TGTGCCAGCAGCGCGACTAGGGCGAAGACCCAGTACTTC	CASSATRAKTQYF	-	once	TRBV7-2	TRBJ2-5
TGTGCCAGCAGTTGGGGAGGAACTAGCACAGATACGCAGTATTTT	CASSWGGTSTDTQYF	-	-	TRBV6-5	TRBJ2-3
TGTGCCAGCTCACCACCGGGCAGGGGGTATGGCTACACCTTC	CASSPPGRGYGYTF	TRBD1	-	TRBV18	TRBJ1-2
TGCGCCAGCAGTGAGTCGAGGTTCTCCTACGAGCAGTACTTC	CASSESRFSYEQYF	-	once	TRBV10-1	TRBJ2-7
TGCGCCAGCAGCTTATCCCGGCGGGAGGGCCGCTACGAGCAGTACTTC	CASSLSRREGRYEQYF	TRBD2	few	TRBV5-1	TRBJ2-7
TGTGCCAGCTCACCCCAGGGGGAAGGTCAGCCCCAGCATTTT	CASSPQGEGQPQHF	TRBD1	-	TRBV18	TRBJ1-5
TGTGCCAGTGATGGGACAGGGGGTCGTCAGCCCCAGCATTTT	CASDGTGGRQPQHF	TRBD1	-	TRBV19	TRBJ1-5
TGCGCCAGTAGAAGCGGGACCCAAGAGACCCAGTACTTC	CASRSGTQETQYF	TRBD2	-	TRBV5-1	TRBJ2-5
TGTGCCAGCACTGGAGGATCTGGGGCCAACGTCCTGACTTTC	CASTGGSGANVLTF	-	-	TRBV2	TRBJ2-6
TGTGCCAGCAGCATACAGGGATCGTCCTACGAGCAGTACTTC	CASSIQGSSYEQYF	-	-	TRBV7-2	TRBJ2-7
TGTGCCAGCTCACCAGGACATAATGGTGATCGGCCCCAGCATTTT	CASSPGHNGDRPQHF	-	-	TRBV18	TRBJ1-5
TGCGCCAGCAGCTTGGCTAGGACAGGGTCCACTCCATCCTACGAGCAGTACTTC	CASSLARTGSTPSYEQYF	TRBD1	-	TRBV5-1	TRBJ2-7
TGTGCCAGCAGCTCGGGACTCACGAACACTGAAGCTTTCTTT	CASSSGLTNTEAFF	-	-	TRBV7-3	TRBJ1-1
TGTGCCAGTAGTCCGGGACAGGGGGTCGCCTTTGTTGAGTTCTTC	CASSPGQGVAFVEFF	TRBD1	-	TRBV19	TRBJ2-1
TGCGCCAGCAGCCAAGAGGGACTAGCACGTACGCAGTATTTT	CASSQEGLARTQYF	TRBD2	-	TRBV4-1	TRBJ2-3
TGTGCCAGCAGTGACGGCGGGAGTTCAGATACGCAGTATTTT	CASSDGGSSDTQYF	TRBD2	few	TRBV6-4	TRBJ2-3
TGTGCCTGGGGGAGAGAAGAAAAACTGTTTTTT	CAWGREEKLFF	-	-	TRBV30	TRBJ1-4